This TCR beta chain was identified during a study of T cell responses to AZD1222 COVID-19 vaccine. Study findings and constraints: Reportedly, nearly half of unique spike TCRs recognized epitopes outside B.1.351/B.1.1.7 mutations. Mostly white British, mostly female donors; authors suggested clonal diversity may be underestimated. Repertoire samples came only from after the peak T cell response.

The CDR3 is made up of 15 amino acids. The J segment lost 9 bases and the V segment lost 4 bases, leaving 11 bases of the junction unmatched. Germline CDR1 and CDR2: MGHRA and YSYEKL. Some clones are missing from TCRdb's copy, which holds only in-frame ones; the method was immunoSEQ multiplex PCR. The sample lists 150,000 or so clones; about nine tenths were seen once. With regard to this clone: Its antigen is not known.

The chain joins TRBV4-1 to TRBJ2-2, with 7 bases lining up with TRBD1. The sequence derives from an adult who received the MenACWY meningococcal vaccine as a control. Specimen: peripheral blood, collected 28 days after the second dose of the MenACWY control vaccine. This chain's CDR3 is CASSLRTGDRRELFF. CDR3 sequence (DNA): TGCGCCAGCAGCCTCCGGACAGGCGACCGGAGGGAGCTGTTTTTT.